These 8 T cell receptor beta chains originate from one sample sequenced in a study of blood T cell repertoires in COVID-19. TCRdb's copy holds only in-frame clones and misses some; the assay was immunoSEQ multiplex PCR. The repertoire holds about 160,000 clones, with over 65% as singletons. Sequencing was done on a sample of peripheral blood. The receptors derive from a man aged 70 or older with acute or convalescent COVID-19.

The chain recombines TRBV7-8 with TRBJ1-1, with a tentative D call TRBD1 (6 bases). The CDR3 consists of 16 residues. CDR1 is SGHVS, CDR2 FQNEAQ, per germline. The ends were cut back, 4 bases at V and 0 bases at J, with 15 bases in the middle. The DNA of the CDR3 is TGTGCCAGCAGCTCAAGCGCCAGGACAGTGAACACTGAAGCTTTCTTT. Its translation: CASSSSARTVNTEAFF.

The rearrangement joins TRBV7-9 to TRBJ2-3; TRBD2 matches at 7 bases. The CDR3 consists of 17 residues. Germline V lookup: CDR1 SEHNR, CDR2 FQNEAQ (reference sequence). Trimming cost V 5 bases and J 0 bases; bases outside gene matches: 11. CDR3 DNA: TGTGCCAGCAGCCCCTCCCTAATAGCGGGTAGCACAGATACGCAGTATTTT. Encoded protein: CASSPSLIAGSTDTQYF.

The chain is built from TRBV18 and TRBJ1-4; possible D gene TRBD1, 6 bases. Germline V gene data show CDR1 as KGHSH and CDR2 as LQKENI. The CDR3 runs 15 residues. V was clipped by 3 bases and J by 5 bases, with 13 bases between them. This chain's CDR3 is CASSPAGGGNEKLFF. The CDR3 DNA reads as TGTGCCAGCTCACCTGCGGGGGGGGGCAATGAAAAACTGTTTTTT.

In DNA form, the CDR3 reads TGTGCCTGGAGCTGGGACAGGTCCCATCTCGAGCAGTACTTC. Translated: CAWSWDRSHLEQYF. J is TRBJ2-7 and V is TRBV30, with 8 bases aligning to TRBD1. Trimming at V came to 3 bases and at J to 6 bases, leaving 10 bases not matched to a gene. The germline V gene has CDR1 GTSNPN and CDR2 SVGIG (reference sequence). This CDR3 is built from 14 residues.

CDR3: CASSPLISTEAFF. As DNA, the CDR3 is TGTGCCAGCTCACCGCTGATTAGCACTGAAGCTTTCTTT. The chain is built from TRBV18 and TRBJ1-1; no clear D gene. V gave up 3 bases and J gave up 4 bases, with 9 bases separating them. CDR1 is KGHSH and CDR2 is LQKENI in the germline V gene. The CDR3 has 13 residues. Supplemented by reference TRBV18 and TRBJ1-1, the full variable domain reads NAGVMQNPRHLVRRRGQEARLRCSPMKGHSHVYWYRQLPEEGLKFMVYLQKENIIDESGMPKERFSAEFPKEGPSILRIQQVVRGDSAAYFCASSPLISTEAFFGQGTRLTVV.

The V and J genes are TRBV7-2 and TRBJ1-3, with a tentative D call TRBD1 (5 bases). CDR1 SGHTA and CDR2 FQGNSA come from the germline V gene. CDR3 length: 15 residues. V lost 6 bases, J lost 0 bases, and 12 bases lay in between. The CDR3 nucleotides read TGTGCCAGCAGGCTTTCGGGGGGCTCTGGAAACACCATATATTTT. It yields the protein CASRLSGGSGNTIYF.

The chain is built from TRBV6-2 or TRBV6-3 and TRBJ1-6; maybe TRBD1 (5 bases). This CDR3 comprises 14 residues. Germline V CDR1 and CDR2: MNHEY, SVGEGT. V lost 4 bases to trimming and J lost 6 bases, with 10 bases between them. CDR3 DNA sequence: TGTGCCAGCAGTTGGACAAACAGTAATTCACCCCTCCACTTT. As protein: CASSWTNSNSPLHF.

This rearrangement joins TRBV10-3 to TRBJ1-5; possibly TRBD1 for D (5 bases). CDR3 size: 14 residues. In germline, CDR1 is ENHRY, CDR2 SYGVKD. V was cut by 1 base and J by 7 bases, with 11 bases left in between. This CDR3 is CAISELDGGQPQHF. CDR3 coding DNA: TGTGCCATCAGTGAGTTGGACGGGGGGCAGCCCCAGCATTTT.